The clone carrying this T cell receptor beta chain was recorded many times. These data originate in a study of T cells in Graves' hyperthyroidism and ophthalmopathy. The CDR3 is made up of 15 amino acids. V gave up 4 bases and J gave up 8 bases, with 21 bases separating them. Per the germline V gene, CDR1 is SGHRS and CDR2 is YFSETQ. It was RNA transcripts that yielded the amplified TCR beta CDR3 regions. An initial round of RT-PCR targeting the TCR CDR3 relied on the HTBI primer set. TCRdb recomputed calls from the multiplex PCR reads with MiXCR, one row per CDR3 protein. The sample includes 600,000 or so distinct CDR3 sequences, approximately 15% of them seen just once.

The clonotype comes from a woman aged 18-35 years with Graves' ophthalmopathy. The chain links TRBV5-1 to TRBJ1-2, with a possible D match to TRBD1 (6 bases). Sequences were obtained from blood. The DNA for the CDR3 is TGCGCCAGCAGCGCGGGACAATCCAAAACTTTCGGCTACACCTTC. Translating it yields CASSAGQSKTFGYTF.